The 10 T cell receptor beta chains in this list originate from one sample, sequenced in a study of cytomegalovirus exposure and HLA in healthy donors. The PCR contained 60 Vbeta and 13 Jbeta primers. Sequenced by immunoSEQ multiplex PCR; TCRdb stores in-frame clones only, minus some. The table includes 150,000 or so clones, around four fifths detected once. Source material: PBMCs. The receptor source for this set is a young man in good health and CMV-seropositive.

The V call is TRBV4-2, the J call TRBJ2-1, with TRBD1 identical over 7 bases. V shed 1 base, J shed 9 bases, and the junction held 15 bases outside the gene matches. The CDR3 is 17 residues long. CDR1 is LGHNA, CDR2 YNFKEQ, per germline. The CDR3 loop is CASSQGWDSWLAPEQFF. The CDR3 region has the DNA TGTGCCAGCAGCCAAGGTTGGGACAGTTGGTTGGCTCCTGAGCAGTTCTTC.

The rearrangement joins TRBV27 to TRBJ1-2, with 12 bases lining up with TRBD1. V gave up 4 bases and J gave up 8 bases; unmatched junction bases: 14. Per germline, CDR1 MNHEY and CDR2 SMNVEV (reference sequence). The CDR3 length is 17 residues. The CDR3 is CASSSTPPGQGAEGYTF. CDR3 coding DNA: TGTGCCAGCAGTTCAACCCCCCCGGGACAGGGGGCTGAAGGCTACACCTTC.

The sample holds one count of this clone. The V gene is TRBV15, the J gene TRBJ2-7; 7 positions match TRBD1. Germline lookup yields CDR1 LNHNV and CDR2 YYDKDF (reference sequence). The CDR3 length is 16 residues. The ends lost 3 bases at V and 2 bases at J; junction bases unmatched: 10. CDR3 protein: CATSRATGQSPYEQYF. CDR3 nucleotides: TGTGCCACCAGCAGGGCGACGGGACAGTCTCCCTACGAGCAGTACTTC.

This chain connects TRBV27 to TRBJ2-7; 7 nucleotides line up with TRBD2. In germline, CDR1 is MNHEY, CDR2 SMNVEV (reference sequence). The CDR3 sequence is 13 residues long. With V trimmed by 5 bases and J by 2 bases, 3 bases remained unmatched. The CDR3 bases are TGTGCCAGCAGTGCGACTAGCACCTACGAGCAGTACTTC. As protein: CASSATSTYEQYF.

Concerning this clone: The CDR3 carries no conserved terminal phenylalanine or tryptophan, so it likely arises from a read error. The chain has TRBV6-5 and TRBJ1-6; 7 nucleotides align to TRBD1. Germline-derived CDR1 and CDR2 are MNHEY and SVGAGI. The junction had 16 bases not matched to a gene; V was cut back by 6 bases and J by 14 bases. CDR3 length: 15 amino acids. CDR3 loop: CASSPRQGRFVALHL. CDR3 nucleotides: TGTGCCAGCAGCCCCAGACAGGGCCGATTCGTAGCCCTCCACCTT.

This clone appeared a single time. CDR3 bases: TGTGCCAGCCCCCCCCCGGGGGTGTGGACAGATACGCAGTATTTT. Protein: CASPPPGVWTDTQYF. V is TRBV28 and J is TRBJ2-3, with a tentative D call TRBD2 (6 bases). The V and J ends lost 8 bases and 3 bases respectively, with 18 bases between them. This CDR3 spans 15 amino acids. CDR1 MDHEN and CDR2 SYDVKM come from the germline V gene.

V usage is TRBV18 and J usage is TRBJ2-2, with 8 bases fitting TRBD1. Germline CDR1 and CDR2: KGHSH and LQKENI. The CDR3 is made up of 15 amino acids. The junction had 5 bases not matched to a gene; V was cut back by 3 bases and J by 5 bases. DNA of the CDR3: TGTGCCAGCTCACCTGGACAGGGTCAAACCGGGGAGCTGTTTTTT. Protein: CASSPGQGQTGELFF.

The J gene is TRBJ1-2, the V gene TRBV6-1; D is undetermined. The CDR3 sequence is 11 residues long. The V end lost 3 bases, the J end lost 4 bases, and 3 bases lay between the germline ends. Germline lookup yields CDR1 MNHNS and CDR2 SASEGT. CDR3 DNA sequence: TGTGCCAGCAGTGACAGCTATGGCTACACCTTC. This codes for CASSDSYGYTF.

The genes are TRBV11-2 and TRBJ2-1, with a possible D match to TRBD2 (6 bases). Trimming stripped 4 bases from V and 8 bases from J, with 18 bases between. The CDR3 totals 15 residues. Germline assignment: CDR1 SGHAT and CDR2 FQNNGV. Here the CDR3 reads CASSSLSGVMDEQFF. As DNA, the CDR3 is TGTGCCAGCAGCTCCCTGTCGGGAGTGATGGATGAGCAGTTCTTC.

V gene TRBV9 combines with J gene TRBJ1-1; D is possibly TRBD1 (5 bases). Germline assignment: CDR1 SGDLS and CDR2 YYNGEE. The CDR3 is made up of 13 amino acids. Trimming pared 3 bases from V and 0 bases from J, leaving 6 bases between. As DNA, the CDR3 is TGTGCCAGCAGCGGGACACTGAACACTGAAGCTTTCTTT. Translation: CASSGTLNTEAFF.